The 31 T cell receptor beta chains below were found in one sample sequenced in a study of cytomegalovirus exposure and HLA in healthy donors. The PCR contained 60 Vbeta and 13 Jbeta primers. The protocol was immunoSEQ multiplex PCR, while the TCRdb copy is restricted to in-frame clones and leaves out a portion. This listing includes under 150,000 clones. Material: PBMCs. The source is a woman between 40 and 50 years old in good health and CMV-seronegative.

The rearrangement links TRBV18 to TRBJ1-3, with 7 positions matching TRBD1. V shed 1 base and J 2 bases; nucleotides not matched to a gene: 2. This CDR3 comprises 15 residues. Germline loops: CDR1 KGHSH, CDR2 LQKENI. The CDR3 loop is CASSPRQGTGNTIYF. In DNA form, the CDR3 reads TGTGCCAGCTCACCACGACAGGGCACTGGAAACACCATATATTTT.

The chain links TRBV7-3 to TRBJ2-3; D is uncertain. Trimming shortened V by 4 bases and J by 6 bases, and 11 bases separated the two germline ends. Germline-derived CDR1 and CDR2 are SGHTA and FQGTGA. The CDR3 spans 13 residues. This CDR3 reads CASSSTSRDTQYF. The CDR3 nucleotides are TGTGCCAGCAGCTCCACGTCGAGGGATACGCAGTATTTT.

The CDR3 sequence: CASSAGQGSTGELFF. The CDR3 DNA follows: TGTGCCAGCAGTGCGGGACAGGGGTCAACCGGGGAGCTGTTTTTT. The gene calls are TRBV6-4 and TRBJ2-2; 10 nucleotides align to TRBD1. Per germline, CDR1 MRHNA and CDR2 SNTAGT. The CDR3 runs 15 residues. The ends lost 4 bases at V and 5 bases at J; junction bases unmatched: 4.

V usage is TRBV10-3 and J usage is TRBJ1-1; maybe TRBD1 (5 bases). Per germline, CDR1 ENHRY and CDR2 SYGVKD. The V end lost 0 bases, the J end lost 5 bases, and 13 bases lay between the germline ends. This CDR3 comprises 15 residues. Here the CDR3 reads CAISESPGGRTEAFF. In nucleotides, the CDR3 is TGTGCCATCAGTGAGTCCCCCGGGGGGAGGACTGAAGCTTTCTTT.

The CDR3 spells CASSTTGGSYEQYF. CDR3 sequence (DNA): TGCGCCAGCAGCACCACAGGGGGCAGCTACGAGCAGTACTTC. V gene TRBV5-1 combines with J gene TRBJ2-7; TRBD1 aligns across 9 bases. This CDR3 comprises 14 residues. CDR1 is SGHRS and CDR2 is YFSETQ in the germline V gene. V was clipped by 4 bases and J by 3 bases; unmatched bases: 5.

The chain joins TRBV7-9 to TRBJ1-1, with no clear D. The V gene lost 0 bases and the J gene lost 5 bases, with 13 bases spanning the gap. The CDR3 runs 15 residues. Germline CDR1 and CDR2: SEHNR and FQNEAQ (reference sequence). The CDR3 loop is CASSLASAAETEAFF. The CDR3, as DNA: TGTGCCAGCAGCTTAGCGTCAGCGGCCGAGACTGAAGCTTTCTTT. Supplemented by reference TRBV7-9 and TRBJ1-1, the full variable domain reads DTGVSQNPRHKITKRGQNVTFRCDPISEHNRLYWYRQTLGQGPEFLTYFQNEAQLEKSRLLSDRFSAERPKGSFSTLEIQRTEQGDSAMYLCASSLASAAETEAFFGQGTRLTVV.

Note on this clone: Mismatch with germline at one junction end may stem from a read error. This chain joins TRBV7-7 and TRBJ1-1, with no clear D. The CDR3 totals 13 residues. CDR1 and CDR2 (germline): SSHAT, FNYEAQ (reference sequence). The CDR3 DNA reads as TGTGCTAGCAGCTTACGGGGTAACACTGAAGCTTTCTTT. It specifies CASSLRGNTEAFF.

The chain links TRBV19 to TRBJ1-2, with TRBD1 matching 7 bases. Germline V lookup: CDR1 LNHDA, CDR2 SQIVND (reference sequence). Trimming cost V 1 base and J 5 bases; bases outside gene matches: 4. The CDR3 runs 14 residues. Here the CDR3 reads CASSIAAGGYGYTF. CDR3 nucleotide sequence: TGTGCCAGTAGTATAGCGGCAGGGGGTTATGGCTACACCTTC.

The genes are TRBV5-4 and TRBJ1-2; D is undetermined. This CDR3 is built from 13 residues. The germline V and J ends were trimmed by 1 base and 4 bases, with 8 bases remaining between them. CDR1 is SGHNT, CDR2 YYREEE, per germline (reference sequence). CDR3 residues: CASSLPESYGYTF. DNA of the CDR3: TGTGCCAGCAGCTTGCCAGAAAGCTATGGCTACACCTTC.

With regard to this clone: Other DNA sequences in the sample encode the same CDR3. This sequence joins TRBV7-2 and TRBJ1-4; a possible D gene is TRBD1 (5 bases). This CDR3 comprises 14 residues. The germline V gene encodes CDR1 SGHTA and CDR2 FQGNSA. V was trimmed by 2 bases and J by 4 bases, leaving 8 bases between them. The chain's CDR3 is CASSLRGGNEKLFF. CDR3 DNA sequence: TGTGCCAGCAGCTTAAGGGGAGGTAATGAAAAACTGTTTTTT.

V and J are TRBV5-1 and TRBJ2-1; 15 bases align to TRBD2. J lost 6 bases, V lost 4 bases, and 11 bases had no gene match. CDR1 and CDR2 (germline): SGHRS, YFSETQ. The CDR3 contains 18 residues. The CDR3 nucleotides read TGCGCCAGCAGCATTCGGACTAGCGGGGGGGTAACGCCCAATGAGCAGTTCTTC. Translated: CASSIRTSGGVTPNEQFF.

The chain has TRBV28 and TRBJ1-2; D is unclear. Germline-derived CDR1 and CDR2 are MDHEN and SYDVKM. V lost 4 bases, J lost 5 bases, and 5 bases lay in between. The CDR3 is made up of 11 amino acids. The CDR3 protein is CASSSQYGYTF. The CDR3 region has the DNA TGTGCCAGCAGTTCCCAGTATGGCTACACCTTC.

This chain joins TRBV6-6 and TRBJ1-1, with 8 bases lining up with TRBD1. Trimming cost V 5 bases and J 4 bases; bases outside gene matches: 3. Germline assignment: CDR1 MNHNY and CDR2 SVGAGI (reference sequence). This CDR3 region has 13 residues. This chain's CDR3 is CASSDQGATEAFF. As DNA, the CDR3 is TGTGCCAGCAGTGACCAGGGGGCCACTGAAGCTTTCTTT.

The chain combines TRBV28 with TRBJ1-2; no clear D gene. Between the trimmed V and J ends, which lost 3 bases and 14 bases, there was a span of 16 bases. Germline V gives CDR1 MDHEN, CDR2 SYDVKM. The length of the CDR3 is 12 residues. The CDR3 protein is CASSFQAASGTF. CDR3 coding DNA: TGTGCCAGCAGTTTTCAGGCAGCATCAGGTACCTTC.

Note on this clone: The same CDR3 arises from other DNA sequences in this sample as well. The chain employs TRBV11-3 and TRBJ2-3; 7 nucleotides align to TRBD1. This CDR3 contains 14 residues. Germline V CDR1 and CDR2: SGHNT, YENEEA. V shed 0 bases and J 3 bases; nucleotides not matched to a gene: 0. The CDR3 bases are TGTGCCAGCAGCTTAGACAGGGGGACAGATACGCAGTATTTT. Protein sequence: CASSLDRGTDTQYF.

The chain employs TRBV19 and TRBJ1-2; TRBD1 aligns across 8 bases. Unmatched junction bases numbered 6, after V lost 7 bases and J lost 5 bases. This CDR3 spans 13 amino acids. The V gene's germline CDR1 is LNHDA and CDR2 SQIVND (reference sequence). The CDR3 is CASTSGGLYGYTF. The CDR3 DNA reads TGTGCCAGTACCTCAGGGGGCTTGTATGGCTACACCTTC. The entire variable domain, with the rest obtained from reference TRBV19 and TRBJ1-2, is as follows: DGGITQSPKYLFRKEGQNVTLSCEQNLNHDAMYWYRQDPGQGLRLIYYSQIVNDFQKGDIAEGYSVSREKKESFPLTVTSAQKNPTAFYLCASTSGGLYGYTFGSGTRLTVV.

In nucleotides, the CDR3 is TGTGCCAGCGACTCCCAAGAGACCCAGTACTTC. It is translated as CASDSQETQYF. V gene TRBV2 combines with J gene TRBJ2-5; D is ambiguous. V was cut by 8 bases and J by 1 base, with 5 bases left in between. The CDR3 consists of 11 residues. Germline lookup yields CDR1 SNHLY and CDR2 FYNNEI.

Remarks on this clone: The same CDR3 arises from other DNA sequences in this sample as well. The chain has TRBV6-5 and TRBJ2-7; TRBD2 matches at 9 bases. CDR3 length equals 15 residues. Trimming cost V 6 bases and J 3 bases; bases outside gene matches: 9. The germline gives CDR1 MNHEY, CDR2 SVGAGI. The CDR3 nucleotides read TGTGCCAGCAGCCCTTGGGGTAGCGGGGGCTACGAGCAGTACTTC. This codes for CASSPWGSGGYEQYF.

The chain is built from TRBV6-6 and TRBJ1-2, with 11 bases matching TRBD1. V lost 5 bases to trimming and J lost 4 bases; unmatched junction nucleotides: 6. CDR1 and CDR2 from the germline V gene are MNHNY and SVGAGI (reference sequence). This CDR3 region has 15 residues. The CDR3 loop is CASSRTGGAGYGYTF. The DNA of the CDR3 is TGTGCCAGCAGTCGGACAGGGGGCGCAGGCTATGGCTACACCTTC.

The chain's CDR3 is CASSQSGQGLSEQYF. CDR3 sequence (DNA): TGTGCCAGCAGCCAATCGGGACAGGGTTTAAGCGAGCAGTACTTC. The chain recombines TRBV7-2 with TRBJ2-7, with 9 positions matching TRBD1. CDR1 is SGHTA and CDR2 is FQGNSA in the germline V gene. This CDR3 spans 15 amino acids. With V trimmed by 5 bases and J by 6 bases, 11 bases remained unmatched.

This sequence joins TRBV7-9 and TRBJ2-1, with TRBD1 matching over 8 bases. This CDR3 has 15 residues. The V gene end was trimmed by 0 bases and the J gene end by 7 bases; junction bases not matched to a gene: 5. Germline CDR1 is SEHNR and CDR2 is FQNEAQ (reference sequence). The CDR3 here is CASSLARQGKNEQFF. The CDR3 region has the DNA TGTGCCAGCAGCTTAGCGAGACAGGGGAAGAATGAGCAGTTCTTC.

The rearrangement links TRBV14 to TRBJ2-7; no reliable D call. V lost 3 bases and J lost 3, with 9 bases in between. The CDR3 is made up of 13 amino acids. Per the germline V gene, CDR1 is SGHDN and CDR2 is FVKESK. The CDR3 DNA is TGTGCCAGCAGCCAGGAGTCACACTACGAGCAGTACTTC. Its protein is CASSQESHYEQYF.

V usage is TRBV7-6 and J usage is TRBJ1-3; 8 bases align to TRBD1. Germline V gives CDR1 SGHVS, CDR2 FNYEAQ. This CDR3 has 16 residues. The trim removed 4 bases at V and 3 bases at J, leaving 8 bases unmatched. CDR3 sequence reads: CASSSGQGEGGNTIYF. The CDR3, as DNA: TGTGCCAGCAGCTCCGGACAGGGAGAGGGTGGAAACACCATATATTTT.

CDR3 sequence (DNA): TGTGCCAGCTCACCGCCACCACAAGATACGCAGTATTTT. As protein: CASSPPPQDTQYF. V and J are TRBV18 and TRBJ2-3; D is undetermined. Germline V gene lookup returns CDR1 KGHSH and CDR2 LQKENI. The CDR3 sequence is 13 residues long. Trimming left V 3 bases short and J 5 bases short, with 9 bases between.

As regards this clone: Other nucleotide sequences from this sample produce the same CDR3. The chain recombines TRBV5-1 with TRBJ1-1; the D is unclear. The CDR3 extends over 13 amino acids. V was clipped by 0 bases and J by 2 bases, with 5 bases between them. Germline lookup yields CDR1 SGHRS and CDR2 YFSETQ. The DNA for the CDR3 is TGCGCCAGCAGCTTGGGCGTAAACACTGAAGCTTTCTTT. This codes for CASSLGVNTEAFF.

The chain has TRBV9 and TRBJ1-5, with unresolved D. Germline lookup yields CDR1 SGDLS and CDR2 YYNGEE. CDR3 length: 13 residues. The V gene lost 0 bases and the J gene lost 7 bases, with 8 bases spanning the gap. The CDR3 DNA reads as TGTGCCAGCAGCGTAGGATCGGGGCAGCCCCAGCATTTT. Protein sequence: CASSVGSGQPQHF.

The V gene is TRBV7-2, the J gene TRBJ2-1, with D hard to call. This CDR3 has 12 residues. V was cut by 1 base and J by 13 bases, with 11 bases left in between. Germline V gene lookup returns CDR1 SGHTA and CDR2 FQGNSA. The CDR3 region has the DNA TGTGCCAGCAGCTTAGATGGGCCAAGCCAGTTCTTC. Translated: CASSLDGPSQFF.

V gene TRBV7-8 combines with J gene TRBJ2-2; the D is unclear. Looked up from germline, CDR1 is SGHVS and CDR2 is FQNEAQ. Deletions cut 4 bases from V and 1 base from J, with 4 bases between. This CDR3 has 13 residues. The CDR3 DNA sequence: TGTGCCAGCAGCTCCCTGAACACCGGGGAGCTGTTTTTT. This gives the protein CASSSLNTGELFF.

V is TRBV11-1 and J is TRBJ1-2; TRBD1 agrees at 10 bases. The trim removed 8 bases at V and 7 bases at J, leaving 4 bases unmatched. CDR1 is SGHAT and CDR2 is FQDESV in the germline V gene (reference sequence). The CDR3 loop spans 12 amino acids. The CDR3 loop is CASQGQGSGYTF. As DNA, the CDR3 is TGTGCCAGCCAGGGACAGGGGAGTGGCTACACCTTC.

The J gene is TRBJ1-1, the V gene TRBV12-2; TRBD1, the table's D call, was not compared with the DNA. TRBV12-2 is a pseudogene. The CDR3 length is 15 residues. The CDR3 nucleotides are TGTGCAAGTCGCTTAAGACAGGGGATGAACACTGAAGCTTTCTTT. This gives the protein CASRLRQGMNTEAFF.

This chain uses TRBV19 with TRBJ2-3; 11 positions match TRBD2. Germline V CDR1 and CDR2: LNHDA, SQIVND (reference sequence). The J segment lost 6 bases and the V segment lost 6 bases, leaving 8 bases of the junction unmatched. CDR3 length: 15 amino acids. CDR3 in amino acids: CASRVAGGPRDTQYF. CDR3 in DNA: TGTGCCAGTAGGGTAGCGGGGGGGCCAAGGGATACGCAGTATTTT.